What follows describes a single TCR beta chain. The data originate from a study of blood T cell repertoires in COVID-19. Study-level background: From T cells, B-cell-depleted T cells, or PBMCs came the material, which was cDNA or gDNA.

The CDR3 totals 16 residues. Germline lookup yields CDR1 SGHNT and CDR2 YYREEE (reference sequence). V trimming: 6 bases; J trimming: 2 bases; junction bases outside the gene matches: 11. Original analysis: By means of reference gene primer amplification, nucleated cell counts were estimated. Assay: immunoSEQ multiplex PCR; the TCRdb copy retains only in-frame clones and omits some. That table supplies the V and J calls and clone size; D and trimming were determined from the DNA. Seen here are some 97,000 clones, roughly 90% observed once, and the top ten hold more than 5.5%. The receptor's source is a woman aged 60 to 75 with acute or convalescent COVID-19. Specimen: peripheral blood. This chain links TRBV5-4 with TRBJ1-2, with TRBD1 matching over 9 bases. The DNA for the CDR3 is TGTGCCAGCAAACCGGGGGGGGACAGGGCAAACTATGGCTACACCTTC. Residues: CASKPGGDRANYGYTF.